This T cell receptor (beta chain) was sequenced for a study of CXCR3-negative and CXCR3-positive naive CD8 T cells. Study-wide points: Cryopreservation partially lowered CXCR3 expression, so most assays used fresh PBMCs. Memory CD8+ cells showed much lower diversity, while both naive subsets were comparably high. TRB CDR3 properties served as the basis for inferring TCR strength, and surface CD5 was comparable between naive subsets. Memory cells showed distinct TRBV-TRBJ patterns, while the two naive subsets matched.

Germline V CDR1 and CDR2: LGHNA, YSLEER. This CDR3 is built from 15 residues. 5' RACE that incorporated UMI labels was used to prepare the TRB cDNA libraries. TCRdb reprocessed the 5' RACE reads, keeping one entry per CDR3 protein, no DNA. The table gives approximately 41,000 distinct CDR3 sequences; the top ten clones make up about 10% of it. Remarks on this clonotype: Antigen: not known.

The V call is TRBV4-3, the J call TRBJ1-4; TCRdb's D gene call, TRBD1, goes unchecked for lack of DNA. This sequence was found in a human donor in good health. Some clones in this sample may be carry-over from other donors' samples. The sequenced sample consisted of memory CD8+ T cells from blood. CDR3: CASSYSPGAIEKLFF.